Listed here is a single T cell receptor beta chain. It has no known antigen specificity. No quality values exist for individual bases; no much larger clone is one base distant. This sample was taken from a study of human T cells and chemical hapten exposure (dated by TCRdb to about 2021). Background for the entire study: For sensitization, 2% DPC in acetone was applied to a 2 cm by 2 cm area of upper inner arm skin. Throughout the approximately 22-week study period, patients were also given weekly therapeutic DPC doses on the scalp. Patch testing was done on the upper back using Finn chambers containing 0.01% DPC, and results were scored after 6 days according to International Contact Dermatitis Research Group standards. The mostly female patient cohort included alopecia areata with under or over 50% scalp involvement, alopecia totalis and alopecia universalis. Libraries were combined into a pool for sequencing, and differences in TCR yield between samples came mainly from small differences in library volumes within the pool. This study followed changes in the peripheral blood TCR repertoire in vivo during primary and secondary sensitization of alopecia patients to the hapten diphenylcyclopropenone (DPC). Blood was sampled from patients pre-sensitization (week 0) and at 2, 6 and about 24 weeks after DPC sensitization. Blood for TCR sequencing was provided by twenty-nine alopecia patients at one to four time points (pre-sensitization, 2, 6 and 24 weeks).

The label giving this sample's time point can be read as: pre-sensitization, week 0. The treatment or condition label here, explained by the study, means: therapeutic diphenylcyclopropenone sensitization with weekly scalp DPC. At every patch-test visit, the blood draw took place before the patch test was put on. To be eligible, patients had to be aged 18 to 70, diagnosed with alopecia and judged suitable for DPC therapy, while pregnant patients were excluded. Total RNA was extracted from unfractionated whole blood collected in Tempus Blood RNA tubes. The library was obtained by RACE. The data were produced on a NextSeq 500. During library preparation, unique molecular identifiers were attached to individual cDNA molecules so that TCRs could be counted quantitatively and reproducibly. Both TCR alpha and TCR beta chains were sequenced from each blood RNA sample. The authors' analysis ran thus. A median of about 89,000 TCRs per sample was observed, with a range of roughly 20,000 to 700,000. V, J and CDR3 annotation of the TCR reads was performed with the Decombinator software suite. For PS versus PT1 abundance plots, all samples were subsampled to the same number of TCRs (28,000). Expanded TCRs were defined as absent before sensitization and observed at least eight times at the 2-week time point. TCRdb reworked the public reads: Q25 trimming with fastp, MiXCR clone assembly, productive beta chains retained. One record per CDR3 amino acid sequence lists the most common genes and DNA. TCRdb assigned the V and J calls; the authors' analysis was not used. The sample has tens of thousands of distinct CDR3 sequences on record, around 9.9% of them singletons. The ten biggest clones cover about 5% of the sample.

From the cysteine up to the phenylalanine, the CDR3 has a length of 14 residues. The only DNA kept is the CDR3, 42 bases in frame from the first base. For this chain, trimming is 4 bases at the V end and 5 bases at the J end, and the number of junction bases without a gene match is 3. The germline V gene gives CDR1 as SGHVS and CDR2 as FQNEAQ. What the authors observed across the whole study: Repeated subsampling changed both the strength of the expansion versus patch-test correlation and the threshold at which the correlation became significant. DPC sensitization did not change how many TCRs were above 1 in 1000 frequency, and no evidence was found of alterations in global repertoire structure. Compared with pre-sensitization or healthy control sets, expanded TCRs formed significantly more large CDR3 similarity clusters, which is consistent with antigen-driven responses. The number of PT1 expanded TCRs positively correlated with patch test score, significant at thresholds 8, 16 and 32 but not 4. Because every patient had alopecia, a presumed autoimmune disease, the patients' immune response might differ from that of healthy individuals.

The sample consisted of whole blood, taken in connection with sensitization to the hapten diphenylcyclopropenone (DPC). The TCR originated in a woman in her forties or fifties with alopecia areata. Some clones in this sample may be carry-over from other donors' samples. The sequence links TRBV7-8 to TRBJ1-1; TRBD1 fits 11 bases in the junction. The CDR3 has the sequence CASSWTGGQTEAFF. The DNA sequence is as follows: TGTGCCAGCAGCTGGACAGGGGGCCAAACTGAAGCTTTCTTT.